Listed below are T cell receptor beta chains from one sample, sequenced in a study of shared clonotypes between healthy human individuals. TCRdb's table, derived via immunoSEQ multiplex PCR, lists solely in-frame clones and lacks some. The table lists some 2 million clones, 95% of them singletons. The sequenced sample consisted of naive CD4+ T cells sorted from blood. The receptors were sampled from a man younger than 30 in good health. Both conserved end residues are part of each CDR3. Each record gives: clone size, V gene, J gene, D gene, CDR3 protein, CDR3 DNA. D genes are given only for firm matches. Rows may omit the clone size; those that give it use once, few, many or a size class.

-	TRBV6-1	TRBJ1-3	-	CASSVLGGNTIYF	TGTGCCAGCAGTGTTTTGGGGGGAAACACCATATATTTT
-	TRBV7-9	TRBJ1-1	-	CASSQGTEAFF	TGTGCCAGCAGCCAGGGCACTGAAGCTTTCTTT
-	TRBV18	TRBJ2-1	TRBD1	CASSPPRQGVGNEQFF	TGTGCCAGCTCACCACCGAGGCAGGGGGTCGGTAATGAGCAGTTCTTC
-	TRBV10-3	TRBJ2-1	TRBD2	CAISESASGAYSYNEQFF	TGTGCCATCAGTGAGTCGGCTAGCGGAGCCTACTCCTACAATGAGCAGTTCTTC
-	TRBV7-2	TRBJ2-5	-	CASSPWGPGSPETQYF	TGTGCCAGCAGCCCCTGGGGACCGGGAAGCCCCGAGACCCAGTACTTC
-	TRBV4-1	TRBJ2-7	-	CASSHDYEQYF	TGCGCCAGCAGCCACGATTACGAGCAGTACTTC
-	TRBV7-9	TRBJ2-5	TRBD2	CASTLGGGGKETQYF	TGTGCCAGCACCCTTGGCGGGGGAGGAAAAGAGACCCAGTACTTC
once	TRBV30	TRBJ1-1	-	CAWSAEGNTEAFF	TGTGCCTGGAGTGCTGAGGGGAACACTGAAGCTTTCTTT
-	TRBV2	TRBJ1-5	-	CASSQGIEPQHF	TGTGCCAGCAGCCAGGGTATAGAACCCCAGCATTTT
-	TRBV7-2	TRBJ1-6	-	CASSLAASSSPLHF	TGTGCCAGCAGCTTAGCTGCAAGTAGTTCACCCCTCCACTTT
-	TRBV9	TRBJ2-7	-	CASSVGIPGAGSYEQYF	TGTGCCAGCAGCGTAGGAATCCCCGGGGCAGGGTCCTACGAGCAGTACTTC
-	TRBV18	TRBJ1-2	TRBD1	CASSPPDRALYGYTF	TGTGCCAGCTCACCACCCGACAGGGCCCTTTATGGCTACACCTTC
-	TRBV7-9	TRBJ2-7	-	CASSTAANYEQYF	TGTGCCAGCAGCACCGCAGCAAACTACGAGCAGTACTTC
-	TRBV2	TRBJ2-6	-	CASIGFFHSGANVLTF	TGTGCCAGCATCGGGTTCTTCCACTCTGGGGCCAACGTCCTGACTTTC
-	TRBV14	TRBJ1-4	-	CASSQDTNEKLFF	TGTGCCAGCAGCCAAGACACTAATGAAAAACTGTTTTTT
-	TRBV15	TRBJ2-3	TRBD2	CATSRGLAGTSGTQYF	TGTGCCACCAGCAGGGGACTAGCGGGAACCTCTGGTACGCAGTATTTT
-	TRBV9	TRBJ2-1	-	CASSVNPYNEQFF	TGTGCCAGCAGCGTCAACCCTTACAATGAGCAGTTCTTC
-	TRBV6-6	TRBJ1-6	-	CASSQQDSPLHF	TGTGCCAGCTCCCAGCAGGATTCACCCCTCCACTTT
-	TRBV10-3	TRBJ1-2	TRBD1	CAISERTGGANYGYTF	TGTGCCATCAGTGAGCGGACAGGGGGAGCTAACTATGGCTACACCTTC
once	TRBV2	TRBJ1-6	-	CASSEMGPNSPLHF	TGTGCCAGCAGTGAAATGGGCCCAAATTCACCCCTCCACTTT
-	TRBV19	TRBJ2-5	-	CASSIRTAEAQYF	TGTGCCAGTAGTATAAGGACTGCTGAGGCCCAGTACTTC
-	TRBV28	TRBJ1-3	-	CASSLLNVGSSGNTIYF	TGTGCCAGCAGTTTATTGAACGTTGGAAGCTCTGGAAACACCATATATTTT
once	TRBV6-1	TRBJ1-2	TRBD1	CASSELGTGIGYTF	TGTGCCAGCAGTGAACTGGGGACAGGAATCGGCTACACCTTC
-	TRBV6-1	TRBJ2-3	-	CASSEVGGLLTDTQYF	TGTGCCAGCAGTGAAGTGGGGGGGCTCCTCACAGATACGCAGTATTTT
-	TRBV6-1	TRBJ1-5	-	CASRLQDSNQPQHF	TGTGCCAGCAGGCTACAGGACAGCAATCAGCCCCAGCATTTT
-	TRBV11-3	TRBJ2-1	-	CASSLTSPYNEQFF	TGTGCCAGCAGCTTGACTTCCCCCTACAATGAGCAGTTCTTC
-	TRBV28	TRBJ2-2	TRBD1	CASPISGTANTGELFF	TGTGCCAGCCCTATTTCCGGGACAGCGAACACCGGGGAGCTGTTTTTT
-	TRBV7-3	TRBJ2-5	-	CASSLSGGLETQYF	TGTGCCAGCAGCCTTAGTGGGGGGCTGGAGACCCAGTACTTC
-	TRBV27	TRBJ1-5	-	CASSYSSPSNQPQHF	TGTGCCAGCAGCTACAGCAGTCCCAGCAATCAGCCCCAGCATTTT
once	TRBV20-1	TRBJ2-7	-	CSALTGNEQYF	TGCAGTGCACTTACAGGGAACGAGCAGTACTTC
-	TRBV7-3	TRBJ2-5	-	CASSLVQGIGETQYF	TGTGCCAGCAGCTTAGTCCAGGGTATAGGAGAGACCCAGTACTTC
-	TRBV19	TRBJ2-1	TRBD1	CASSVDRGSYNEQFF	TGTGCCAGTAGTGTAGACAGGGGCTCGTACAATGAGCAGTTCTTC
-	TRBV7-7	TRBJ1-5	-	CASSLSGRNQPQHF	TGTGCTAGCAGCTTATCAGGACGGAATCAGCCCCAGCATTTT
-	TRBV5-7	TRBJ2-1	-	CASSFNSGNLYNEQFF	TGTGCCAGCAGCTTCAATAGCGGAAACTTATACAATGAGCAGTTCTTC
once	TRBV20-1	TRBJ2-1	-	CSASWGEQFF	TGCAGTGCTAGCTGGGGTGAGCAGTTCTTC
-	TRBV5-1	TRBJ2-2	-	CASSLGTNTGELFF	TGCGCCAGCAGCTTAGGGACTAACACCGGGGAGCTGTTTTTT
-	TRBV18	TRBJ2-5	-	CASSRAIEETQYF	TGTGCCAGCTCACGTGCGATAGAAGAGACCCAGTACTTC
once	TRBV14	TRBJ2-3	TRBD1	CASSGQGADTQYF	TGTGCCAGCAGCGGACAGGGGGCAGATACGCAGTATTTT
-	TRBV9	TRBJ1-3	-	CASSVAYTRGSLGRNTIYF	TGTGCCAGCAGCGTAGCCTACACGAGGGGGTCCCTCGGACGAAACACCATATATTTT
-	TRBV6-6	TRBJ1-2	TRBD1	CASSGQAYGYTF	TGTGCCAGCAGCGGACAGGCTTATGGCTACACCTTC
-	TRBV18	TRBJ2-7	TRBD1	CASSYGQGSSSYEQYF	TGTGCCAGCTCGTACGGACAGGGGTCGAGCTCCTACGAGCAGTACTTC
-	TRBV23-1	TRBJ2-1	TRBD2	CASSQCLWDYSRNEQFF	TGCGCCAGCAGTCAATGCTTATGGGACTATTCTCGCAATGAGCAGTTCTTC
-	TRBV6-1	TRBJ1-5	-	CASGGSRVDQPQHF	TGTGCCAGCGGCGGTAGTAGAGTCGATCAGCCCCAGCATTTT
-	TRBV18	TRBJ1-2	-	CASSPVALYYGYTF	TGTGCCAGCTCACCAGTCGCCCTCTACTATGGCTACACCTTC
-	TRBV28	TRBJ1-1	-	CASRGRGGQNTEAFF	TGTGCCAGCAGGGGGCGAGGGGGACAGAACACTGAAGCTTTCTTT
-	TRBV5-1	TRBJ2-5	-	CASSLEIAPPETQYF	TGCGCCAGCAGCTTGGAAATAGCCCCTCCGGAGACCCAGTACTTC
-	TRBV10-1	TRBJ2-3	-	CASTLDPRGSTDTQYF	TGCGCCAGCACCCTGGACCCCCGAGGTAGCACAGATACGCAGTATTTT
-	TRBV7-9	TRBJ1-2	-	CASSWMAGSGYTF	TGTGCCAGCAGCTGGATGGCAGGGTCCGGCTACACCTTC
-	TRBV4-2	TRBJ2-7	TRBD2	CASSGQRGQTYEQYF	TGTGCCAGCAGCGGCCAGCGGGGGCAAACCTACGAGCAGTACTTC
once	TRBV6-4	TRBJ2-1	-	CASRRYPGGYNVDNEQFF	TGTGCCAGCCGCCGATATCCCGGAGGTTACAACGTGGATAATGAGCAGTTCTTC
-	TRBV7-8	TRBJ1-2	-	CASSPRRAFNYGYTF	TGTGCCAGCAGCCCACGCAGGGCATTTAACTATGGCTACACCTTC
-	TRBV25-1	TRBJ1-6	TRBD1	CASSDGDRHNSPLHF	TGTGCCAGCAGTGATGGGGACAGACATAATTCACCCCTCCACTTT
-	TRBV10-3	TRBJ1-2	TRBD1	CAISSPGTGVDGYTF	TGTGCCATCAGCTCCCCTGGGACAGGGGTCGATGGCTACACCTTC
-	TRBV30	TRBJ2-5	TRBD1	CAWSATGTGGRETQYF	TGTGCCTGGAGTGCCACCGGGACAGGGGGCAGGGAGACCCAGTACTTC
-	TRBV5-1	TRBJ2-1	TRBD1	CASSRGQGSAYNEQFF	TGCGCCAGCAGCCGGGGACAGGGCAGCGCCTACAATGAGCAGTTCTTC
-	TRBV18	TRBJ2-1	-	CASSPPGQGYNEQFF	TGTGCCAGCTCACCACCGGGCCAGGGGTACAATGAGCAGTTCTTC
-	TRBV14	TRBJ1-4	-	CASSHLIRGNEKLFF	TGTGCCAGCAGCCACCTCATCAGGGGTAATGAAAAACTGTTTTTT
once	TRBV2	TRBJ2-2	-	CASSKSFGGGELFF	TGTGCCAGCAGTAAAAGCTTCGGGGGCGGGGAGCTGTTTTTT
-	TRBV9	TRBJ1-3	-	CASSVGEGLSSGNTIYF	TGTGCCAGCAGCGTAGGGGAGGGGCTCAGCTCTGGAAACACCATATATTTT
-	TRBV2	TRBJ1-4	TRBD1	CASSGTGVAEKLFF	TGTGCCAGCAGTGGAACAGGGGTTGCTGAAAAACTGTTTTTT